This paragraph reports one T cell receptor (beta chain). Its antigen is not known. The data are from a study of cytomegalovirus exposure and HLA in healthy donors. CDR1 and CDR2 (germline): MGHDK, SYGVNS. CDR3 length: 15 amino acids. V gave up 1 base and J gave up 4 bases; unmatched junction bases: 5. The PCR had 60 Vbeta and 13 Jbeta primers. Authors' methods: In a later analysis, 60 million to 90 million unique TCR beta chains included roughly 11 million shared by two or more donors. The method was immunoSEQ multiplex PCR; TCRdb's version includes in-frame clones alone and lacks a portion of them. D and trimming were read from the DNA, whereas the V and J calls and clone size are those reported in that table. The table lists approximately 110,000 clones, around 77% of them singletons. Study observations and caveats: The later analysis indicated that the majority of CMV-associated TCR beta chains appeared HLA-restricted. In vitro confirmation showed three CMV-associated chains to be CMV antigen specific.

Each donor's status was that of a healthy bone marrow donor. Sequenced input: PBMCs. This chain connects TRBV25-1 to TRBJ2-7; 9 nucleotides match TRBD2. The sequence was obtained from a middle-aged woman in good health and CMV-seropositive. CDR3 sequence: CASSEFGGRGYEQYF. Written as DNA, the CDR3 is TGTGCCAGCAGTGAATTCGGCGGGAGGGGGTACGAGCAGTACTTC.